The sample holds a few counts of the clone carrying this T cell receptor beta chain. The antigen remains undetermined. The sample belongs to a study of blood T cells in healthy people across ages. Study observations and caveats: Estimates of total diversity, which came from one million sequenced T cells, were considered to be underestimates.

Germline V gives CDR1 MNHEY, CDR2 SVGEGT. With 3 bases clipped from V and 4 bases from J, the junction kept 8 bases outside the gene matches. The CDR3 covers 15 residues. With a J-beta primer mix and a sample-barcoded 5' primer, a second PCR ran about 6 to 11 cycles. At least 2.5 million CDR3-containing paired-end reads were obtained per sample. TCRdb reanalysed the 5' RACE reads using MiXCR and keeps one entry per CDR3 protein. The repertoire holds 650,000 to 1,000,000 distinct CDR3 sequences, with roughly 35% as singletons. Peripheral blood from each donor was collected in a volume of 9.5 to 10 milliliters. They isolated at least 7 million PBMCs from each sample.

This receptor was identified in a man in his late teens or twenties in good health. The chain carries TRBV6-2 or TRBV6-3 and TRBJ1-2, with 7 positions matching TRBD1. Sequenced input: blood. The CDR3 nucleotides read TGTGCCAGCAGTTATCCGGGGACAGCTGTCTATGGCTACACCTTC. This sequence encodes CASSYPGTAVYGYTF.